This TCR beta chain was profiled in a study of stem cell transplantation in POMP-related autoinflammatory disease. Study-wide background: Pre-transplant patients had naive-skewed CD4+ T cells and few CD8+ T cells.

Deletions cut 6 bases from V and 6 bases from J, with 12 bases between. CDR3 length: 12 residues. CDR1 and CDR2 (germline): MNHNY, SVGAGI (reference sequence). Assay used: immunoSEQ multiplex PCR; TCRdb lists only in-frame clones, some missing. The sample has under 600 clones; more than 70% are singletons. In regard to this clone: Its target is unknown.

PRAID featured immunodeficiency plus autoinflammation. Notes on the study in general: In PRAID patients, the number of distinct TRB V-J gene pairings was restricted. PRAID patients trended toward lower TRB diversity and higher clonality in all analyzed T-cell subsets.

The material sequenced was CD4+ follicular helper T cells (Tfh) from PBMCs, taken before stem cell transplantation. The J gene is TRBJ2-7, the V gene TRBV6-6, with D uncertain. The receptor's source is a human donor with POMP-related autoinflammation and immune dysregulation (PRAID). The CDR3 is CASRKTRSEQYF. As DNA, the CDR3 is TGTGCCAGCAGAAAGACCCGAAGCGAGCAGTACTTC.